The 25 T cell receptor beta chains presented below share a single source sample, sequenced in a study of response to subunit inactivated influenza vaccine (dated by TCRdb to the late 2010s). The method behind the library was RT-PCR. The instrument given in TCRdb is Illumina HiSeq 2500. TCRdb reworked the public reads: Q25 trimming with fastp, MiXCR clone assembly, productive beta chains retained. Under each unique CDR3 protein, matching rows form one entry showing the most common genes and DNA. The sample table records 500,000 to 550,000 distinct CDR3 sequences; less than 10% of these occur just once. The ten most abundant clones make up roughly 13% of the sample. Here the sequenced sample was PBMCs from blood, taken around 25 months after vaccination. These receptors all stem from a man between 50 and 75 years old who received an inactivated influenza vaccine. Donor details come from another sample of the same person, matched by shared clones.

CDR3 DNA: TGTGCCAGCAGTGATACAGGCCCCACGCAGTATTTT. Residues: CASSDTGPTQYF. This chain uses TRBV6-5 with TRBJ2-3; TRBD1 is a possible D gene (5 bases). Germline CDR1 MNHEY, CDR2 SVGAGI. The CDR3 is 12 residues long. Between the trimmed V and J ends, which lost 5 bases and 9 bases, there was a span of 12 bases.

Only a few counts were recorded for this clonotype. The chain links TRBV7-8 to TRBJ1-6, with 7 bases lining up with TRBD1. V shed 5 bases, J shed 5 bases, and the junction held 3 bases outside the gene matches. The CDR3 spans 14 residues. Per germline, CDR1 SGHVS and CDR2 FQNEAQ. Written as DNA, the CDR3 is TGTGCCAGCAGCCGGGACAGCGATAATTCACCCCTCCACTTT. It codes for CASSRDSDNSPLHF.

The chain joins TRBV2 to TRBJ2-2; 9 bases are a match to TRBD1. The CDR3 runs to 15 residues. In germline, CDR1 is SNHLY, CDR2 FYNNEI. Trimming cost V 8 bases and J 7 bases; bases outside gene matches: 11. This chain's CDR3 is CASRKGQGPYGELFF. For the CDR3, the DNA is TGTGCCAGCCGAAAGGGACAGGGTCCTTACGGGGAGCTGTTTTTT.

Only a few counts were recorded for this clonotype. V and J are TRBV6-1 and TRBJ1-1; a weak D match, TRBD1 (5 bases). This CDR3 has 13 residues. Trimming pared 5 bases from V and 10 bases from J, leaving 17 bases between. Germline V gene data show CDR1 as MNHNS and CDR2 as SASEGT. The CDR3 loop reads CASSPDGGAGAFF. The CDR3 DNA sequence: TGTGCCAGCAGTCCGGACGGGGGAGCCGGAGCTTTCTTT.

This clonotype was seen only a few times. The chain links TRBV20-1 to TRBJ1-5; perhaps TRBD1 as D (6 bases). Germline CDR1 reads DFQATT; CDR2 reads SNEGSKA (reference sequence). Trimming left V 5 bases short and J 4 bases short, with 12 bases between. The CDR3 extends over 13 amino acids. The CDR3 here is CSAEGQGNQPQHF. The CDR3, as DNA: TGCAGTGCTGAGGGGCAGGGGAATCAGCCCCAGCATTTT.

This clonotype turned up a few times. V is TRBV5-1 and J is TRBJ2-3; D gene unclear. Looked up from germline, CDR1 is SGHRS and CDR2 is YFSETQ. The V and J ends lost 4 bases and 5 bases respectively, with 17 bases between them. The CDR3 is 15 amino acids. CDR3 in DNA: TGCGCCAGCAGCGACACTGGGCCCGCCGGAGATACGCAGTATTTT. This codes for CASSDTGPAGDTQYF. The full variable domain, in which reference TRBV5-1 and TRBJ2-3 provide the parts outside the CDR3, is KAGVTQTPRYLIKTRGQQVTLSCSPISGHRSVSWYQQTPGQGLQFLFEYFSETQRNKGNFPGRFSGRQFSNSRSEMNVSTLELGDSALYLCASSDTGPAGDTQYFGPGTRLTVL.

This clonotype was counted ten times or more. The J gene is TRBJ2-5, the V gene TRBV5-5; TRBD1 aligns across 11 bases. Per germline, CDR1 SGHKS and CDR2 YYEKEE (reference sequence). J was trimmed by 5 bases and V by 3 bases; bases with no gene match: 3. The CDR3 is 14 residues long. CDR3 region: CASSWTGGGETQYF. DNA of the CDR3: TGTGCCAGCAGCTGGACAGGGGGCGGGGAGACCCAGTACTTC.

Regarding this clonotype: Sequence at one end of the junction differs from germline and may be a read error. This chain links TRBV6-1 with TRBJ2-3; maybe TRBD1 (5 bases). CDR1 and CDR2 (germline): MNHNS, SASEGT. This CDR3 has 15 residues. CDR3: CASRLYGRTQDTQYF. CDR3 DNA sequence: TGTGCCAGCAGGCTTTACGGGCGGACACAAGATACCCAGTATTTT.

This clonotype was recorded many times. CDR3 region: CASSLSLAGLYEQYF. The CDR3 DNA sequence: TGTGCCAGCAGTTTATCCCTAGCGGGACTCTACGAGCAGTACTTC. The chain uses TRBV27 and TRBJ2-7; the match to TRBD2 covers 9 bases. Germline assignment: CDR1 MNHEY and CDR2 SMNVEV (reference sequence). The CDR3 has 15 amino acids. The ends lost 0 bases at V and 3 bases at J; junction bases unmatched: 3.

There are a few counts of this clonotype. The chain recombines TRBV24-1 with TRBJ1-2, with 8 bases that match TRBD1. Germline V gene data show CDR1 as KGHDR and CDR2 as SFDVKD. The CDR3 is made up of 14 amino acids. Unmatched junction bases numbered 7, after V lost 4 bases and J lost 7 bases. CDR3 protein: CATSDNGQGSGYTF. CDR3 bases: TGTGCCACCAGTGACAACGGACAGGGAAGTGGCTACACCTTC.

At least ten counts were recorded for this clonotype. The chain recombines TRBV7-2 with TRBJ1-6, with D possibly TRBD1 on 6 matching bases. Per the germline V gene, CDR1 is SGHTA and CDR2 is FQGNSA. V was clipped by 6 bases and J by 7 bases, with 13 bases between them. The CDR3 has 14 residues. The CDR3 nucleotides are TGTGCCAGCAGTTACAGGGTTCTCAATTCACCCCTCCACTTT. Translating gives CASSYRVLNSPLHF.

The chain has TRBV28 and TRBJ2-7; D possibly corresponds to TRBD2 (5 bases). The CDR3 spans 14 residues. Germline V gene data show CDR1 as MDHEN and CDR2 as SYDVKM. V lost 7 bases, J lost 0 bases, and 13 bases lay in between. CDR3 region: CASMSGAHSYEQYF. The CDR3 nucleotides read TGTGCCAGCATGAGCGGAGCCCACTCCTACGAGCAGTACTTC.

This clonotype was counted many times. The genes are TRBV28 and TRBJ2-1; 7 nucleotides align to TRBD2. The CDR3 runs to 12 residues. V lost 6 bases to trimming and J lost 14 bases; unmatched junction nucleotides: 10. Germline V CDR1 and CDR2: MDHEN, SYDVKM. CDR3 protein: CASRSGGSPEFF. CDR3 DNA sequence: TGTGCCAGCAGGTCGGGCGGGAGTCCTGAGTTCTTC. Looking up the rest from reference TRBV28 and TRBJ2-1 gives the full variable domain: DVKVTQSSRYLVKRTGEKVFLECVQDMDHENMFWYRQDPGLGLRLIYFSYDVKMKEKGDIPEGYSVSREKKERFSLILESASTNQTSMYLCASRSGGSPEFFGPGTRLTVL.

This clonotype was seen only a few times. The chain is built from TRBV24-1 and TRBJ2-5, with D perhaps TRBD1 (5 bases). This CDR3 comprises 15 residues. V lost 3 bases, J lost 2 bases, and 12 bases lay in between. Germline V gene sequence: CDR1 KGHDR, CDR2 SFDVKD. The CDR3 sequence is CATSDTHRNQETQYF. The CDR3 DNA is TGTGCCACCAGTGATACCCACAGGAATCAAGAGACCCAGTACTTC.

V gene TRBV27 combines with J gene TRBJ2-1; D ambiguous. Germline CDR1 reads MNHEY; CDR2 reads SMNVEV (reference sequence). The CDR3 covers 16 residues. Trimming pared 3 bases from V and 7 bases from J, leaving 19 bases between. The CDR3 region is CASSLAGPKPPNEQFF. The CDR3 DNA reads as TGTGCCAGCAGTTTGGCCGGGCCCAAACCCCCTAATGAGCAGTTCTTC.

This clonotype has only a few counts. The chain employs TRBV7-9 and TRBJ2-1; 8 nucleotides align to TRBD2. Trimming at V came to 1 base and at J to 0 bases, leaving 8 bases not matched to a gene. The CDR3 covers 18 residues. In germline, CDR1 is SEHNR, CDR2 FQNEAQ (reference sequence). CDR3 amino acids: CASSLDTGGLYSYNEQFF. CDR3 in DNA: TGTGCCAGCAGCTTAGACACGGGGGGGCTCTACTCCTACAATGAGCAGTTCTTC.

The chain carries TRBV6-1 and TRBJ1-5; no clear D. The germline gives CDR1 MNHNS, CDR2 SASEGT. The germline V and J ends were trimmed by 9 bases and 3 bases, with 12 bases remaining between them. CDR3 length: 13 residues. CDR3 nucleotide sequence: TGTGCCAGTATCCGGGAATTCAATCAGCCCCAGCATTTT. This codes for CASIREFNQPQHF.

The CDR3 sequence: CASSRGRVLETQYF. CDR3 nucleotides: TGTGCCAGCAGCCGGGGGAGGGTACTGGAGACCCAGTACTTC. The gene calls are TRBV7-8 and TRBJ2-5; TRBD2 agrees at 7 bases. This CDR3 has 14 residues. J gave up 5 bases and V 5 bases, and 8 bases lay outside the gene matches. In germline, CDR1 is SGHVS, CDR2 FQNEAQ.

This clonotype has at least ten counts. The chain combines TRBV12-3 or TRBV12-4 with TRBJ2-1, with a weak D call TRBD2 (5 bases). The CDR3 is 16 residues long. Deletions cut 1 base from V and 9 bases from J, with 19 bases between. The DNA for the CDR3 is TGTGCCAGCAGTTTAGGAGTGGACTCCCTCCCCTCTGAGCAGTTCTTC. It encodes CASSLGVDSLPSEQFF.

This clonotype has a handful of counts. This sequence joins TRBV20-1 and TRBJ1-1; a weak D match, TRBD1 (5 bases). V lost 3 bases to trimming and J lost 1 base, with 15 bases between them. The CDR3 has 15 residues. Per germline, CDR1 DFQATT and CDR2 SNEGSKA (reference sequence). Written as DNA, the CDR3 is TGCAGTGCTAGCAGCTTTGTGAGGGGGAACACTGAAGCTTTCTTT. It codes for CSASSFVRGNTEAFF.

This clonotype came up a few times. The rearrangement uses TRBV20-1 and TRBJ2-5; D may be TRBD1 (6 bases). CDR1 DFQATT and CDR2 SNEGSKA come from the germline V gene (reference sequence). This CDR3 has 12 residues. V was pared by 6 bases and J by 7 bases, with 15 bases between. CDR3 DNA sequence: TGCAGTGCCCTGGACAGAAGCGGGACCCAGTACTTC. This gives the protein CSALDRSGTQYF.

There are many counts of this clonotype. The genes are TRBV6-5 and TRBJ2-1, with D tentatively TRBD1 (5 bases). The V end lost 2 bases, the J end lost 0 bases, and 11 bases lay between the germline ends. Germline-derived CDR1 and CDR2 are MNHEY and SVGAGI. The CDR3 covers 16 residues. The CDR3 coding sequence is TGTGCCAGCAGTTACCAACAGGCCTCCTCCTACAATGAGCAGTTCTTC. Translated: CASSYQQASSYNEQFF.

The chain recombines TRBV5-5 with TRBJ1-6, with 7 nucleotides matching TRBD1. The CDR3 covers 15 residues. Germline values: CDR1 SGHKS, CDR2 YYEKEE (reference sequence). After removal of 3 bases from V and 8 bases from J, the junction contained 8 bases not matched to a gene. CDR3 bases: TGTGCCAGCAGCTGGGGGGCAGGGGGTTATTCACCCCTCCACTTT. Amino acid sequence: CASSWGAGGYSPLHF.

Ten or more counts support this clonotype. The chain combines TRBV4-3 with TRBJ2-1; D remains unclear. The CDR3 runs 12 residues. V was cut by 1 base and J by 8 bases, with 6 bases left in between. Germline V gene sequence: CDR1 LGHNA, CDR2 YSLEER. The CDR3 here is CASSQGMDEQFF. CDR3 bases: TGCGCCAGCAGCCAAGGTATGGATGAGCAGTTCTTC.

The chain couples TRBV20-1 to TRBJ2-1; 7 bases map to TRBD2. The CDR3 sequence is 15 residues long. The germline V gene has CDR1 DFQATT and CDR2 SNEGSKA (reference sequence). J lost 0 bases, V lost 7 bases, and 9 bases had no gene match. The DNA of the CDR3 is TGCAGTGTAGGCGGGGGAGCCAGCTCCTACAATGAGCAGTTCTTC. Translation: CSVGGGASSYNEQFF.